This passage covers 14 T cell receptor beta chains from one sample sequenced in a study of T cells in women clearing cervical HPV infection. The assay was immunoSEQ multiplex PCR, and TCRdb's table has in-frame clones only and misses some. This sample lists under 35,000 clones; its ten largest clones have about 6.1%. Sequences were obtained from blood buffy coat. The receptors here all came from a woman aged 18 to 75 with a cervical HPV16 infection that either progressed to CIN3+ or cleared (not recorded which).

Note on this clone: From the germline J gene comes the end of the CDR3, since the read stops 3 residues before it. The chain uses TRBV20-1 and TRBJ1-2, with 10 bases aligning to TRBD1. Per germline, CDR1 DFQATT and CDR2 SNEGSKA (reference sequence). The CDR3 covers 14 residues. V was clipped by 1 base and J by 6 bases; unmatched bases: 5. The CDR3 bases that were read are TGCAGTGCTAGAGGGGGGGGACAGGGGAATGGC. Its protein is CSARGGGQGNG. In full, the CDR3 reads CSARGGGQGNGYTF.

About this clone itself: The observed sequence ends 3 residues before the CDR3 terminus, with the missing tail filled in from the germline J gene. The rearrangement joins TRBV7-3 to TRBJ2-1; TRBD2 matches at 9 bases. After removal of 8 bases from V and 4 bases from J, the junction contained 9 bases not matched to a gene. Germline loops: CDR1 SGHTA, CDR2 FQGTGA. The CDR3 loop spans 15 amino acids. The CDR3 DNA, read in part, is TGTGCCAGCCACCAGGGCGGGGGGGGTTACAATGAG. Translating it yields CASHQGGGGYNE. The CDR3 as a whole reads CASHQGGGGYNEQFF.

Notes on this clone: The read ends 3 residues early relative to the CDR3; the germline J gene fills the gap. The gene calls are TRBV30 and TRBJ2-3; a weak D match, TRBD2 (6 bases). Germline lookup yields CDR1 GTSNPN and CDR2 SVGIG (reference sequence). The CDR3 runs to 14 residues. V lost 0 bases to trimming and J lost 4 bases, with 11 bases between them. The CDR3 loop is CAWSVRRAADTQYF. CDR3 DNA, as far as it was read: TGTGCCTGGAGTGTACGGAGGGCTGCAGATACG. Full variable domain (rest looked up from reference TRBV30 and TRBJ2-3): SQTIHQWPATLVQPVGSPLSLECTVEGTSNPNLYWYRQAAGRGLQLLFYSVGIGQISSEVPQNLSASRPQDRQFILSSKKLLLSDSGFYLCAWSVRRAADTQYFGPGTRLTVL.

In the case of this clone: The read ends 3 residues shy of where the CDR3 ends; the end is completed using the germline J gene. V gene TRBV7-6 combines with J gene TRBJ1-3; TRBD1 is a possible D gene (6 bases). Trimming took 5 bases from V and 7 from J, leaving 9 bases between them. The CDR3 runs 12 residues. Germline CDR1 reads SGHVS; CDR2 reads FNYEAQ. This CDR3 is CASSTGRNTIYF. The part of the CDR3 DNA that was read is TGTGCCAGCAGCACAGGGCGGAACACC.

To note about this clone: The DNA ends 3 residues before the CDR3 does, and the rest of the CDR3 is filled in from the germline J gene. V usage is TRBV20-1 and J usage is TRBJ2-5, with D uncertain. The V gene's germline CDR1 is DFQATT and CDR2 SNEGSKA (reference sequence). The CDR3 loop spans 14 amino acids. V was trimmed by 1 base and J by 4 bases, leaving 13 bases between them. Incomplete CDR3 DNA: TGCAGTGCTAGAGGGTCTAGTGCATCAGAGACC. Its protein is CSARGSSASET. The entire CDR3 reads CSARGSSASETQYF.

With respect to this clone: The read ends 3 residues shy of where the CDR3 ends; the end is completed using the germline J gene. The chain uses TRBV6-1 and TRBJ1-2; D is unclear. The V gene's germline CDR1 is MNHNS and CDR2 SASEGT. The CDR3 contains 12 residues. The CDR3 bases that were read are TGTGCCAGCAGTGAAGCACCCGGGGGC. Translating gives CASSEAPGG. The whole CDR3 sequence is CASSEAPGGYTF.

A note on this clone: Read data end 3 residues before the CDR3 end; the end is taken from the germline J gene. The chain is built from TRBV12-5 and TRBJ2-5; D is ambiguous. CDR3 length: 13 residues. V was cut by 6 bases and J by 2 bases, with 10 bases left in between. CDR1 LGHNT and CDR2 FRNRAP come from the germline V gene. The CDR3 DNA, read in part, is TGTGCTAGTGGAAAGGAGACTCAAGAGACC. This encodes CASGKETQET. The complete CDR3 sequence is CASGKETQETQYF.

Note on this clone: The CDR3 end lies 3 residues beyond the end of the read and is filled in from the germline J gene. The V and J genes are TRBV20-1 and TRBJ1-4, with 8 bases identical to TRBD1. Germline trimming cut 2 bases from V and 3 bases from J; bases unmatched to any gene: 8. This CDR3 has 16 residues. Germline assignment: CDR1 DFQATT and CDR2 SNEGSKA (reference sequence). The sequenced CDR3 bases are TGCAGTGCTAGACCTTCGCAGGGGGCGCCTAATGAAAAA. Amino acids: CSARPSQGAPNEK. The full CDR3 reads CSARPSQGAPNEKLFF.

About this clone itself: The read terminates 3 residues ahead of where the CDR3 ends, so the germline J gene completes it. The V and J genes are TRBV5-1 and TRBJ1-4; perhaps TRBD1 as D (6 bases). The CDR3 spans 15 residues. In germline, CDR1 is SGHRS, CDR2 YFSETQ. Trimming cost V 2 bases and J 5 bases, with 13 bases left between them. CDR3 in amino acids: CASSLSGAVNEKLFF. Incomplete CDR3 DNA: TGCGCCAGCAGCTTATCAGGGGCTGTAAATGAAAAA.

In regard to this clone: The read ends 3 residues before the CDR3 terminus; that terminus is restored from the germline J gene. This sequence joins TRBV6-2 or TRBV6-3 and TRBJ2-1, with D possibly TRBD2 on 5 matching bases. Germline CDR1 and CDR2: MNHEY and SVGEGT. Trimming cost V 7 bases and J 8 bases, with 18 bases left between them. This CDR3 has 14 residues. The CDR3 reads CASTHSLALDEQFF. The DNA read from the CDR3 is TGTGCCAGCACTCATTCCCTGGCACTAGATGAG.

With regard to this clone: The read finishes 3 residues shy of the CDR3 end, and the germline J gene is used to complete it. The chain uses TRBV11-2 and TRBJ2-5, with D possibly TRBD1 on 6 matching bases. The V gene lost 4 bases and the J gene lost 5 bases, with 11 bases spanning the gap. The germline CDR1 and CDR2 sequences are SGHAT and FQNNGV. The CDR3 extends over 13 amino acids. The covered CDR3 bases are TGTGCCAGCAGCTCCTCTAGGGGGGAGACC. It codes for CASSSSRGET. The full CDR3 reads CASSSSRGETQYF.

CDR3 sequence: CSASHYEQYF. The CDR3 bases that were read are TGCAGTGCTTCACACTACGAG. V is TRBV20-1 and J is TRBJ2-7; D is undetermined. Sequencing ends 3 residues short of the CDR3 end; the germline J gene provides the rest. From germline, CDR1 is DFQATT and CDR2 SNEGSKA (reference sequence). Trimming removed 5 bases from V and 3 bases from J, with 5 bases in between. The CDR3 totals 10 residues.

Concerning this clone: The CDR3 end is not reached by the read, which stops 3 residues before it; the germline J gene fills it in. This rearrangement joins TRBV19 to TRBJ2-2; D may be TRBD2 (5 bases). The germline V gene encodes CDR1 LNHDA and CDR2 SQIVND (reference sequence). The CDR3 length is 17 residues. V dropped 5 bases and J dropped 8 bases, with 24 bases sitting between them. CDR3 in amino acids: CASSLAHSLVTPGELFF. The part of the CDR3 DNA that was read is TGTGCCAGTAGTCTCGCTCACTCACTAGTTACACCGGGGGAG.

Details on this clone: The sequenced fragment ends 3 residues before the CDR3 boundary, so the rest is inferred from the germline J gene. The chain combines TRBV6-1 with TRBJ2-7; maybe TRBD1 (6 bases). The V gene lost 1 base and the J gene lost 3 bases, with 16 bases spanning the gap. Germline CDR1 reads MNHNS; CDR2 reads SASEGT. The CDR3 length is 16 residues. CDR3 in amino acids: CASSEETGTKDYEQYF. The CDR3 DNA, read in part, is TGTGCCAGCAGTGAAGAAACCGGGACAAAGGACTACGAG.